The entry that follows covers one TCR beta chain sequence. The antigen is unknown. Each TCR library consumed around 3.5 ug of total RNA. Using the 5' RACE reads, TCRdb records one entry per CDR3 protein without DNA. Its table records a few hundred thousand distinct CDR3 sequences. This sample was included in a study of monozygotic twins with inflammatory bowel disease. Germline values: CDR1 SGHRS, CDR2 YFSETQ. The CDR3 runs to 14 residues. The study's findings and limits: None of the different T cell subtypes could be distinguished from one another. Varied immunosuppressive treatments among patients may have increased repertoire variability. Among IBD patients, fewer clonotypes were shared with others than among healthy twins, especially with disease activity.

The TCR originated in a human donor with ulcerative colitis or Crohn's disease, or a healthy co-twin of an affected twin (not recorded which). The sequenced sample was blood. This chain connects TRBV5-1 to TRBJ2-1; without DNA, the TCRdb call of TRBD2 cannot be checked. CDR3 amino acids: CASSPTGLPNEQFF.